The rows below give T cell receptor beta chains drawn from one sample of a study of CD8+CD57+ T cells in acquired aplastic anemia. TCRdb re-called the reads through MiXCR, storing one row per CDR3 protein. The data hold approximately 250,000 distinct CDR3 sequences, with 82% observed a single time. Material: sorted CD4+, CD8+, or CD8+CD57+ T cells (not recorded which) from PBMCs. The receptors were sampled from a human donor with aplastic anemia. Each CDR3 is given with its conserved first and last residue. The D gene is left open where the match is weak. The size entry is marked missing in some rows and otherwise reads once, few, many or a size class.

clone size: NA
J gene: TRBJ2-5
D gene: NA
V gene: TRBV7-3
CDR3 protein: CATSTPSREETQYF
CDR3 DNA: TGTGCCACCAGCACCCCCTCCCGCGAAGAGACCCAGTACTTC

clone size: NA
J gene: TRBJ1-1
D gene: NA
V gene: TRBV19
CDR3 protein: CASSRTDTEAFF
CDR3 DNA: TGTGCCAGTAGTAGAACGGACACTGAAGCTTTCTTT

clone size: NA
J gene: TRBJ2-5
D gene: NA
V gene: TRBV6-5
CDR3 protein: CASSYLGTQYF
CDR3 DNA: TGTGCCAGCAGTTACCTGGGGACCCAGTACTTC

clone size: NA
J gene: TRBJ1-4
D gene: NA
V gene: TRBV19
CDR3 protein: CASSTTTEGYNEKLFF
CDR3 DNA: TGTGCCAGTAGCACAACGACAGAAGGTTATAATGAAAAACTGTTTTTT

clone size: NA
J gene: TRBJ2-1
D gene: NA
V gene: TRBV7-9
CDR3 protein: CASSIATGTYDQQFF
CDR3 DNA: TGTGCCAGCAGCATAGCGACAGGAACCTACGATCAGCAGTTCTTC

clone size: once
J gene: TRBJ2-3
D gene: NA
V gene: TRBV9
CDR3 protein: CASSAGSGAAPAKYF
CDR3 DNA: TGTGCCAGCAGCGCAGGGTCGGGGGCCGCCCCTGCAAAGTATTTT

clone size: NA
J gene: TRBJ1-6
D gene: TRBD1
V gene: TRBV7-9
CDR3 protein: CAGQGDRDTQHFDF
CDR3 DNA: TGTGCCGGACAGGGGGATAGGGATACCCAGCACTTCGACTTT

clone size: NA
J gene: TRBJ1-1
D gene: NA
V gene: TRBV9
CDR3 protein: CASGVDRTRNTLAFF
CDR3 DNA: TGTGCCAGCGGCGTAGATCGAACAAGGAACACTTTAGCTTTCTTT

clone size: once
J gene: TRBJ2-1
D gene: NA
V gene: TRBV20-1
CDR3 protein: CSARLTNDNYNEQFF
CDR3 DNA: TGCAGTGCTAGGCTGACTAATGACAACTACAATGAGCAGTTCTTC

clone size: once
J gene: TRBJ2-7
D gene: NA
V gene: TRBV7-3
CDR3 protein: CASSSIGALLDKQYF
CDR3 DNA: TGTGCCAGCAGTTCTATAGGGGCTTTACTAGACAAGCAGTACTTC

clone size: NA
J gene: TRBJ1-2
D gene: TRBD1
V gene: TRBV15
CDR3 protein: CATSEACKGQSYTF
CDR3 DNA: TGTGCCACCAGCGAAGCTTGTAAGGGACAGAGCTACACCTTC

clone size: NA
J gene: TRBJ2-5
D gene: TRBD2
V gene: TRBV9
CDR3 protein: CATSGERAGGDQYF
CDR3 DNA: TGTGCCACCAGCGGAGAACGCGCGGGGGGCGACCAGTACTTC

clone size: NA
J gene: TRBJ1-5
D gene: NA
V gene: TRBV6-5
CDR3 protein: CASSVKGRSNQPQHF
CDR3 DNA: TGTGCCAGCAGTGTGAAGGGGCGTAGCAATCAGCCCCAGCATTTT

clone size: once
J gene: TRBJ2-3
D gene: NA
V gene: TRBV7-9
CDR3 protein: CSPRIRACTLKLSF
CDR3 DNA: TGTTCTCCTAGGATCCGGGCTTGTACCCTGAAGCTTTCTTTT